The clone carrying this TCR beta chain is judged medium-sized (0.01 to 0.1%). The sample comes from a study of prognosis after radiotherapy for stage I lung cancer. Study-level information: Progression was not significant in fewer than 18 patients, whereas several developed distant metastases (median 7 months) after radiotherapy.

Starting from genomic DNA, TCR beta CDR3 was amplified through two-round multiplex PCR. TRBV and TRBJ genes each had their own specific primers in first-round PCR. TCRdb reprocessed the multiplex PCR reads with MiXCR, giving one entry per CDR3 protein. The sample has about 16,000 distinct CDR3 sequences, around 42% seen once. Two time points each involved a draw of 4.5 to 6 milliliters of peripheral blood. The CDR3 runs to 14 residues. Germline V CDR1 and CDR2: SGHRS, YFSETQ. Losses at the gene ends were 0 bases for V and 5 bases for J; bases not matched to a gene: 1. The TCR was taken from a donor at least 50 years old with non-small cell lung cancer. This rearrangement joins TRBV5-1 to TRBJ1-2, with 10 bases fitting TRBD1. Here the sequenced sample was PBMCs, taken before or after stereotactic body radiation therapy (not recorded which). Here the CDR3 DNA reads TGCGCCAGCAGCTTGGAGGGACAGGGGTATGGCTACACCTTC. Its protein product is CASSLEGQGYGYTF.